This T cell receptor (beta chain) is drawn from a study of Graves' ophthalmopathy and Graves' hyperthyroidism. Those donors who had ophthalmopathy presented with moderate-to-severe activity, a CAS of ≥3, a NOSPECS of ≥4 and a duration under 3 months. Lactation, pregnancy, uncontrolled infections and other autoimmune diseases were all grounds for excluding patients. As diagnostic evidence, clinical symptoms, serum thyroxine, TRAb, thyroid ultrasound and orbital computed tomography were relied upon. RNA transcripts yielded amplified TCR beta CDR3 regions. The authors performed first-round RT-PCR with HTBI primers and then a second-round multiplex PCR. From the multiplex PCR reads, TCRdb called clonotypes with MiXCR, one entry per CDR3 protein. The top ten clones hold 9.8% of a sample with 450,000 or so distinct CDR3 sequences, under 15% of them seen once. This CDR3 has 11 amino acids. The germline gives CDR1 GTSNPN, CDR2 SVGIG (reference sequence).

This clonotype has just a few counts. The clonotype originates from a woman aged 25 to 39 with Graves' ophthalmopathy. Material: blood. The chain employs TRBV30 and TRBJ1-1; D is uncertain. CDR3 in amino acids: CARNEVTEAFF. The DNA for the CDR3 is TGTGCTCGCAACGAGGTTACTGAAGCTTTCTTT.